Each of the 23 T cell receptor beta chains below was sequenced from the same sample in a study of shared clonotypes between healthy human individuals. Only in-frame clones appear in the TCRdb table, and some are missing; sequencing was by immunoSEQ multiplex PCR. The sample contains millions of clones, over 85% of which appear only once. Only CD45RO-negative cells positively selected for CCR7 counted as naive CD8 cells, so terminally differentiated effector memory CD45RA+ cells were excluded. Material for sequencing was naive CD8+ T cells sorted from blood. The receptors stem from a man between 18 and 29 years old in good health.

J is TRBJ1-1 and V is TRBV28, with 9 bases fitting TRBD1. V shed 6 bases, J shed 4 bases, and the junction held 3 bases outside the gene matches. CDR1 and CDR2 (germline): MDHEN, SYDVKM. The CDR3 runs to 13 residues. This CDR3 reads CASRTTGGTEAFF. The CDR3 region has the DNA TGTGCCAGCAGAACGACAGGGGGCACTGAAGCTTTCTTT.

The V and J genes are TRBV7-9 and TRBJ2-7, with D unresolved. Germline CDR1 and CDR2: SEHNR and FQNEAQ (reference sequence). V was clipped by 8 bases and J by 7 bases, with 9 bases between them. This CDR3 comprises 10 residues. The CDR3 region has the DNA TGTGCCAGCGGGGTCCGGGAGCAGTACTTC. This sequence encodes CASGVREQYF.

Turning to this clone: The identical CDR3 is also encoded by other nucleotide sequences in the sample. The CDR3 region is CASSLSADNEQFF. CDR3 in DNA: TGTGCCAGCAGCCTCTCAGCAGACAATGAGCAGTTCTTC. The chain recombines TRBV27 with TRBJ2-1; D is ambiguous. Per germline, CDR1 MNHEY and CDR2 SMNVEV (reference sequence). Trimming cost V 6 bases and J 5 bases, with 11 bases left between them. The CDR3 spans 13 residues.

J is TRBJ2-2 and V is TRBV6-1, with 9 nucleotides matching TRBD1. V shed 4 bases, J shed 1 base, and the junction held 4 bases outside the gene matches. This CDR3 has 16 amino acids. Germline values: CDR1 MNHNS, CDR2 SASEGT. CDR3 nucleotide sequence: TGTGCCAGCAGTGCTACGGGACAGGGGAACACCGGGGAGCTGTTTTTT. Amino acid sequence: CASSATGQGNTGELFF.

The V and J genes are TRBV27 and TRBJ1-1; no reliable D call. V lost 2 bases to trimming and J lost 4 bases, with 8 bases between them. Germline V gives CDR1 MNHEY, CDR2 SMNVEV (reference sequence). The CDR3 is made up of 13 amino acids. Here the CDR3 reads CASSLHAGTEAFF. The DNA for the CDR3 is TGTGCCAGCAGTTTACACGCGGGCACTGAAGCTTTCTTT.

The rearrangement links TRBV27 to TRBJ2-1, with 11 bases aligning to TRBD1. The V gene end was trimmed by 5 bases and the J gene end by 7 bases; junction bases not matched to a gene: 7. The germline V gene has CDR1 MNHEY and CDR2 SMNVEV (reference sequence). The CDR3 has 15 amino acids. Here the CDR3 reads CASSPDRGLGNEQFF. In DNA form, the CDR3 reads TGTGCCAGCAGTCCGGACAGGGGGCTCGGGAATGAGCAGTTCTTC.

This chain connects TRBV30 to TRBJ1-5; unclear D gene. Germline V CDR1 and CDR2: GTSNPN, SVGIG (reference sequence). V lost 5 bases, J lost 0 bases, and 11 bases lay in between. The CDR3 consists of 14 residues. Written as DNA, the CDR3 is TGTGCCTGGCGCGAAGGGTATAGCAATCAGCCCCAGCATTTT. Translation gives CAWREGYSNQPQHF. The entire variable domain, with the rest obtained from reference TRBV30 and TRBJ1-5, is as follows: SQTIHQWPATLVQPVGSPLSLECTVEGTSNPNLYWYRQAAGRGLQLLFYSVGIGQISSEVPQNLSASRPQDRQFILSSKKLLLSDSGFYLCAWREGYSNQPQHFGDGTRLSIL.

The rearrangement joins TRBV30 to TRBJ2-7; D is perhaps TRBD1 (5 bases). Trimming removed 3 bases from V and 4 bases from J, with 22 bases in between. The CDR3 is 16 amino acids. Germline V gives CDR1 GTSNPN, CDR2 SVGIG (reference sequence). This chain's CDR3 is CAWSAKQGLTAYEQYF. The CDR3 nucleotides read TGTGCCTGGAGCGCAAAGCAGGGCTTAACGGCTTACGAGCAGTACTTC. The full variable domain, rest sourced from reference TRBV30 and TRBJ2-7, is SQTIHQWPATLVQPVGSPLSLECTVEGTSNPNLYWYRQAAGRGLQLLFYSVGIGQISSEVPQNLSASRPQDRQFILSSKKLLLSDSGFYLCAWSAKQGLTAYEQYFGPGTRLTVT.

CDR3 protein: CASSLGAGYGYTF. In DNA, the CDR3 is TGTGCCAGCAGCTTGGGGGCCGGTTATGGCTACACCTTC. This chain joins TRBV5-5 and TRBJ1-2; D remains unclear. This CDR3 has 13 residues. Germline-derived CDR1 and CDR2 are SGHKS and YYEKEE (reference sequence). The V gene lost 0 bases and the J gene lost 5 bases, with 8 bases spanning the gap.

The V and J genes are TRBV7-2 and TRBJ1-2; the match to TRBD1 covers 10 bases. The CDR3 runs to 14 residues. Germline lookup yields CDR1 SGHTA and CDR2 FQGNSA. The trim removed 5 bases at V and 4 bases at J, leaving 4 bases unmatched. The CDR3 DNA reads TGTGCCAGCAGCCCTGGACAGGGGGTCTATGGCTACACCTTC. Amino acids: CASSPGQGVYGYTF.

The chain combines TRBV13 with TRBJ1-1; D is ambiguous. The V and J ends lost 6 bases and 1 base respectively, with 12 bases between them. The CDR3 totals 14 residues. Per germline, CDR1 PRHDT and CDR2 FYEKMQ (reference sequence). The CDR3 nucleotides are TGTGCCAGCAGTTCCATTGCCCCGAACACTGAAGCTTTCTTT. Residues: CASSSIAPNTEAFF.

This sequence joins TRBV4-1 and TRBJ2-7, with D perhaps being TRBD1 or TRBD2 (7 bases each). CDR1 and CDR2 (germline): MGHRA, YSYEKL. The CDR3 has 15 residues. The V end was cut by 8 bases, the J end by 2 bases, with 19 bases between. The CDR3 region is CASGASGDRPYEQYF. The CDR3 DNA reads TGCGCCAGCGGCGCCAGCGGGGACAGACCCTACGAGCAGTACTTC.

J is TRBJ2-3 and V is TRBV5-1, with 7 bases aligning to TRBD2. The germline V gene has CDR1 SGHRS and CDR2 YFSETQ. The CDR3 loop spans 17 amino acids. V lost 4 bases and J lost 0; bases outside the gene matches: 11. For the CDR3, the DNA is TGCGCCAGCAGCAGGATTGGTAGCGGGTTAAGCACAGATACGCAGTATTTT. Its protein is CASSRIGSGLSTDTQYF.

The CDR3 reads CATYSTGNEQYF. The CDR3 nucleotides read TGTGCCACCTACTCGACAGGGAACGAGCAGTACTTC. The rearrangement links TRBV6-5 to TRBJ2-7; TRBD1 matches 7 bases. Germline CDR1 reads MNHEY; CDR2 reads SVGAGI. J was trimmed by 5 bases and V by 10 bases; bases with no gene match: 8. The CDR3 contains 12 residues.

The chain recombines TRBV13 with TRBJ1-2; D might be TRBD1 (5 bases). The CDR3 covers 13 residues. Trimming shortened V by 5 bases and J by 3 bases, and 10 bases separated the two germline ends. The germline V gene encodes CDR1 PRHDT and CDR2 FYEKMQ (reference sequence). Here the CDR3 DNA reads TGTGCCAGCAGCCAAGGGGTGGACTATGGCTACACCTTC. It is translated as CASSQGVDYGYTF.

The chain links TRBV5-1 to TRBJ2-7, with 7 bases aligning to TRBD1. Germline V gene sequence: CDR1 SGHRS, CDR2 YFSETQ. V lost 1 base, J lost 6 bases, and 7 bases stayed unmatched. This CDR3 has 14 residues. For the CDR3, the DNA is TGCGCCAGCAGCTTGAGTGACAGGGCGTCCGAGCAGTACTTC. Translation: CASSLSDRASEQYF.

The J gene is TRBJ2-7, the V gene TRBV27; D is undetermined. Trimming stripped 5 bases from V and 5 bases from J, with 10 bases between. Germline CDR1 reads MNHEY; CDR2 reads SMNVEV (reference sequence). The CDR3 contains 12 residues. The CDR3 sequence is CASSQAGNEQYF. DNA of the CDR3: TGTGCCAGCAGTCAAGCTGGGAACGAGCAGTACTTC.

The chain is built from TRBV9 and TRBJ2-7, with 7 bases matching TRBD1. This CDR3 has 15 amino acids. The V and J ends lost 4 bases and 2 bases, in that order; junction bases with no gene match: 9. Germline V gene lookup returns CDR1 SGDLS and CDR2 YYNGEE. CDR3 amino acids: CASSFASGTAYEQYF. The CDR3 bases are TGTGCCAGCAGCTTCGCCTCCGGGACAGCCTACGAGCAGTACTTC.

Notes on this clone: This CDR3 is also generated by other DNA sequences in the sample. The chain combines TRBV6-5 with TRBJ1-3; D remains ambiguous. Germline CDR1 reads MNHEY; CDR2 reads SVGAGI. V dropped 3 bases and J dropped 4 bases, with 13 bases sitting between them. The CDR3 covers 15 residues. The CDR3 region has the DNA TGTGCCAGCAGTTATTCATCGGGCAACGGAAACACCATATATTTT. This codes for CASSYSSGNGNTIYF.

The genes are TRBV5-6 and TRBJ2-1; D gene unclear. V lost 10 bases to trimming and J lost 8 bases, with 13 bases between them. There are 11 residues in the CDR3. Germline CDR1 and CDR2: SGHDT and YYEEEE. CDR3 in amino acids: CAAGKGHEQFF. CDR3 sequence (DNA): TGTGCCGCCGGAAAAGGTCATGAGCAGTTCTTC.

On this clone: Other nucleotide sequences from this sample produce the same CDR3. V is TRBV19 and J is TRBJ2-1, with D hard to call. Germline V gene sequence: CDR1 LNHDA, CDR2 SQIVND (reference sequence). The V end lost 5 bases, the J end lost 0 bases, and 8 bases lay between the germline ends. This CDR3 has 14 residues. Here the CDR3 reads CASSEGSSYNEQFF. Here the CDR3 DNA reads TGTGCCAGTAGTGAAGGTAGCTCCTACAATGAGCAGTTCTTC. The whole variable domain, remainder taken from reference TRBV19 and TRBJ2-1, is DGGITQSPKYLFRKEGQNVTLSCEQNLNHDAMYWYRQDPGQGLRLIYYSQIVNDFQKGDIAEGYSVSREKKESFPLTVTSAQKNPTAFYLCASSEGSSYNEQFFGPGTRLTVL.

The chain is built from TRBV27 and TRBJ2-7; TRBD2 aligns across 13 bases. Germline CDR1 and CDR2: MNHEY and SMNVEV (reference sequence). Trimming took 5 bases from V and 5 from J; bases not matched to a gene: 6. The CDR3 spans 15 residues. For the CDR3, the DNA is TGTGCCAGCAGTCCCCCGACTAGCGGGGGGCACGAGCAGTACTTC. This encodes CASSPPTSGGHEQYF.

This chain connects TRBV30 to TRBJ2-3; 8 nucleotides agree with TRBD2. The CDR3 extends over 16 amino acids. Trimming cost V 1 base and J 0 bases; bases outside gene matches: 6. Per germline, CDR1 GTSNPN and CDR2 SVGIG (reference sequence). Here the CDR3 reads CAWSDGLAGSTDTQYF. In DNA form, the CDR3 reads TGTGCCTGGAGTGACGGGTTAGCGGGAAGCACAGATACGCAGTATTTT.